The 18 T cell receptor beta chains below come from one sample, sequenced in a study of immune characterization of retroperitoneal liposarcoma. TCRdb redid the calling of the PCR reads with MiXCR, one entry per CDR3 protein. The sample holds around 12,000 distinct CDR3 sequences, approximately 50% seen once. What was sequenced was tumor tissue. Source of these receptors: a female donor with retroperitoneal liposarcoma.

The chain has TRBV12-3 or TRBV12-4 and TRBJ2-1, with a possible D match to TRBD1 (5 bases). There are 12 residues in the CDR3. Trimming took 8 bases from V and 6 from J, leaving 11 bases between them. In nucleotides, the CDR3 is TGTGCCAGCTTAGGGGTGGGCAATGAGCAGTTCTTC. This sequence encodes CASLGVGNEQFF.

The chain employs TRBV7-2 and TRBJ2-3; D is possibly TRBD1 or TRBD2 (5 bases each). This CDR3 is 15 amino acids long. The V gene lost 8 bases and the J gene lost 1 base, with 16 bases spanning the gap. CDR1 is SGHTA, CDR2 FQGNSA, per germline. The CDR3 DNA reads TGTGCCAGCCTCGTAGACAGCGGAGGCACAGATACGCAGTATTTT. This gives the protein CASLVDSGGTDTQYF.

This sequence joins TRBV24-1 and TRBJ2-1; 8 positions agree with TRBD1. CDR3 size: 13 residues. Germline V lookup: CDR1 KGHDR, CDR2 SFDVKD. V trimming: 5 bases; J trimming: 6 bases; junction bases outside the gene matches: 2. The CDR3 loop is CATSADRVNEQFF. The DNA for the CDR3 is TGTGCCACCAGTGCGGACAGGGTCAATGAGCAGTTCTTC.

The chain carries TRBV6-5 and TRBJ2-4; D is perhaps TRBD2 (6 bases). This CDR3 comprises 15 residues. Germline V lookup: CDR1 MNHEY, CDR2 SVGAGI. The germline V and J ends were trimmed by 3 bases and 3 bases, with 12 bases remaining between them. The CDR3 sequence is CASSYGGSGKNIQYF. As DNA, the CDR3 is TGTGCCAGCAGTTATGGAGGGTCGGGCAAAAACATTCAGTACTTC.

The chain uses TRBV6-1 and TRBJ2-1, with D perhaps TRBD1 or TRBD2 (5 bases each). Germline values: CDR1 MNHNS, CDR2 SASEGT. With 2 bases removed from V and 1 base from J, the gap between germline ends came to 12 bases. This CDR3 comprises 16 residues. The CDR3, as DNA: TGTGCCAGCAGTGAATGGGGGTATACATCCTACAATGAGCAGTTCTTC. Translation gives CASSEWGYTSYNEQFF.

This sequence joins TRBV27 and TRBJ2-5; 13 bases are shared with TRBD2. The germline V gene encodes CDR1 MNHEY and CDR2 SMNVEV (reference sequence). The CDR3 has 15 amino acids. Unmatched junction bases numbered 11, after V lost 5 bases and J lost 11 bases. The CDR3 bases are TGTGCCAGCAGTCCAAACATTGGGACTAGCGGGGAGCAGTACTTC. Amino acids: CASSPNIGTSGEQYF.

The chain recombines TRBV6-1 with TRBJ2-6; D may be TRBD1 (6 bases). The CDR3 runs to 15 residues. V was pared by 5 bases and J by 4 bases, with 12 bases between. Germline assignment: CDR1 MNHNS and CDR2 SASEGT. CDR3: CASSPQGPGANVLTF. In DNA form, the CDR3 reads TGTGCCAGCAGTCCTCAGGGGCCCGGGGCCAACGTCCTGACTTTC.

The rearrangement uses TRBV6-5 and TRBJ2-1, with TRBD2 identical over 7 bases. CDR1 MNHEY and CDR2 SVGAGI come from the germline V gene. V was clipped by 6 bases and J by 10 bases; unmatched bases: 9. This CDR3 region has 13 residues. The CDR3 DNA follows: TGTGCCAGCAGCCCCGGCGGGAGCTACGAGCAGTTCTTC. It translates to CASSPGGSYEQFF.

This rearrangement joins TRBV7-2 to TRBJ2-5, with 9 bases that match TRBD2. With the DNA end fitting TRBJ2-1 better, the J assignment may be wrong. CDR3 size: 13 residues. Germline CDR1 is SGHTA and CDR2 is FQGNSA. CDR3: CASSFIAGVEQFF. The CDR3 DNA follows: TGTGCCAGCAGCTTTATAGCGGGAGTTGAGCAGTTCTTC.

This clonotype was observed a handful of times. This chain connects TRBV6-1 to TRBJ2-5; 16 bases are shared with TRBD2. The CDR3 extends over 18 amino acids. Germline lookup yields CDR1 MNHNS and CDR2 SASEGT. The junction had 7 bases not matched to a gene; V was cut back by 1 base and J by 5 bases. The CDR3 DNA is TGTGCCAGCAGTGAAGGTGTACGGGGACTAGCGGGGGGGGAGACCCAGTACTTC. It translates to CASSEGVRGLAGGETQYF.

This clonotype has more than one count but fewer than ten. DNA of the CDR3: TGTGCCAGCAGCCGACTAGCGGGGGGGCCTGATGAGCAGTTCTTC. Translation gives CASSRLAGGPDEQFF. This chain uses TRBV6-1 with TRBJ2-1; 14 bases match TRBD2. The CDR3 has 15 amino acids. J was trimmed by 8 bases and V by 6 bases; bases with no gene match: 6. The germline gives CDR1 MNHNS, CDR2 SASEGT.

As regards this clonotype: Sequence at one end of the junction differs from germline and may be a read error. This chain links TRBV7-7 with TRBJ2-1; 7 bases are a match to TRBD2. The length of the CDR3 is 15 residues. In germline, CDR1 is SSHAT, CDR2 FNYEAQ (reference sequence). The CDR3 coding sequence is TGTGCTAGCAGCCCCCGGATAGCGGAGGGAGGGGAGCAGTTCTTC. This gives the protein CASSPRIAEGGEQFF.

By sample share, this clonotype is medium-sized. The chain combines TRBV27 with TRBJ2-3; 7 bases are a match to TRBD2. With V trimmed by 5 bases and J by 3 bases, 14 bases remained unmatched. This CDR3 has 17 residues. Germline V gives CDR1 MNHEY, CDR2 SMNVEV (reference sequence). The CDR3 loop reads CASSPGRLASGTDTQYF. In DNA form, the CDR3 reads TGTGCCAGCAGTCCTGGCCGACTAGCTTCTGGGACAGATACGCAGTATTTT.

This chain links TRBV11-2 with TRBJ2-5; D is unresolved. This CDR3 has 14 residues. Germline assignment: CDR1 SGHAT and CDR2 FQNNGV. Deletions cut 1 base from V and 2 bases from J, with 8 bases between. CDR3 loop: CASSLGPVQETQYF. The DNA of the CDR3 is TGTGCCAGCAGCTTAGGGCCAGTACAAGAGACCCAGTACTTC.

The V call is TRBV6-8, the J call TRBJ1-2; a possible D gene is TRBD1 (5 bases). CDR3 length equals 14 residues. Germline values: CDR1 MNHGY, CDR2 SAAAGT. V was trimmed by 7 bases and J by 4 bases, leaving 16 bases between them. For the CDR3, the DNA is TGTGCCAGCAATCTTGGAGGGACCGCCTATGGCTACACCTTC. Translated: CASNLGGTAYGYTF.

Relative to its sample, this clonotype is large. This chain uses TRBV27 with TRBJ2-1; TRBD2 matches at 7 bases. Germline V lookup: CDR1 MNHEY, CDR2 SMNVEV (reference sequence). V lost 2 bases to trimming and J lost 4 bases; unmatched junction nucleotides: 8. This CDR3 is 16 amino acids long. CDR3 DNA: TGTGCCAGCAGTTTAGTAGCGGGTGCAATATACAATGAGCAGTTCTTC. This gives the protein CASSLVAGAIYNEQFF.

This CDR3 reads CASSSRQGVNEQFF. CDR3 nucleotides: TGTGCCAGCAGTTCCCGACAGGGGGTCAATGAGCAGTTCTTC. The gene calls are TRBV12-3 or TRBV12-4 and TRBJ2-1; 9 bases agree with TRBD1. CDR3 length: 14 amino acids. V was clipped by 4 bases and J by 6 bases; unmatched bases: 4.

V usage is TRBV7-8 and J usage is TRBJ1-2, with D uncertain. Trimming shortened V by 3 bases and J by 5 bases, and 13 bases separated the two germline ends. This CDR3 is 14 amino acids long. CDR1 is SGHVS, CDR2 FQNEAQ, per germline. CDR3 in DNA: TGTGCCAGCAGCTTCAGAAGTTTTCGGTATGGCTACACCTTC. Protein product: CASSFRSFRYGYTF.